The entry below describes one TCR beta chain. The clone's antigen remains unknown. There are no base qualities to consult, and no much larger clone falls within one base. The method behind the library was PCR. DNA from cultured CD4+ T cells was subjected to TCR sequencing with the Oncomine TCR Beta short-read assay at the Johns Hopkins FTIC core. The QIAamp micro DNA kit was used to extract genomic DNA from the cultured CD4+ T cells. Oncomine TCR Beta libraries made from cultured CD4+ T cells were pooled using unique dual indexes and sequenced on an Illumina iSeq 100. From the authors' description of their analysis: Non-productive sequences were removed, and CDR3s that did not start with C, did not end with F or W, or were shorter than 7 amino acids were discarded. The MANAFEST web application was used to identify antigen-specific clonotypes by comparing peptide-stimulated wells against reference wells and other culture wells. Positive clones required FDR below 0.05, an odds ratio above 5, and productive frequency above 0.1% in at least two of three replicate wells. Clonotypes that were significantly expanded in both SARS-CoV-2 spike wells and at least one common cold coronavirus spike condition were defined as cross-reactive. CDR3 homology was assessed with Levenshtein distances (stringdist) and unrooted phylogenetic trees (ape) in R version 3.6.1. The raw public data were reprocessed by TCRdb itself: fastp quality trimming at Q25, MiXCR clonotype calling, in-frame beta chains only. Duplicate CDR3 protein sequences are folded into a single record with the most common DNA and genes. It is TCRdb's table, rather than the study itself, that gives the V and J calls and clone size. The sample data list roughly 4,200 distinct CDR3 sequences, and under 70% of these were observed just once. In total, the top ten clones hold around 25% of the sample.

V was cut back by 5 bases and J by 6 bases, leaving a gap of 12 bases between them. The CDR3 holds 13 amino acids from the cysteine to the phenylalanine. The DNA shown is the 39-base CDR3, in frame from base 1. As encoded in the germline V gene (reference sequence), CDR1 is SEHNR while CDR2 is FQNEAQ. This entry comes from a study of vaccination and CD4 T cells after COVID-19 (dated 2022 in TCRdb). Study-wide context: Every convalescent patient had a positive nasal swab PCR test for SARS-CoV-2, with mild disease in nine patients and severe disease in one. Post-COVID blood samples were collected from convalescent patients a median of about 92 days after diagnosis, with a range of roughly 30 to 170 days. Control cultures received a CEFX viral epitope pool as the positive control, an HIV-1 Nef peptide pool as the negative control, or no peptide. Two doses of either the Pfizer-BioNTech BNT162b2 vaccine (n=8) or the Moderna mRNA-1273 vaccine (n=2) were administered to participants. The convalescent cohort comprised six males and four females, including two Hispanic individuals, seven Caucasians, two Asians and one multiracial person. Post-vaccine blood samples were obtained a median of about 77 days after the second vaccine dose, with a range of about 14 to 250 days. In ten to eleven COVID-19 convalescent patients and a few infection-naive healthy vaccine recipients, the spike-specific CD4+ TCR repertoire before mRNA vaccination was compared with the repertoire after mRNA vaccination. Overlapping spike peptide pools from SARS-CoV-2 and from the common cold coronaviruses HCoV-NL63, HCoV-OC43 and HCoV-229E were used as culture stimuli.

In light of the paper, this sample's treatment or condition label describes: approximately 9-day PBMC culture with coronavirus spike peptide pools or control peptides (ViraFEST assay). The study used the ViraFEST assay, which expanded antigen-specific T cells with peptide pools and then identified expanded clonotypes by TCR sequencing. The convalescent patients' positive SARS-CoV-2 PCR tests were from March to December 2020, which was before the Alpha, Beta and Delta variants emerged in the United States. About 1.8 million PBMCs per well were cultured in IMDM with roughly 5% human AB serum and approximately 10 IU/ml IL-2, plus 10 ug/ml peptide pools. Half of the culture medium was replaced with fresh IL-2-containing medium on days 3 and 7. CD4+ T cells were isolated after less than twelve days of culture through negative selection using the EasySep CD4+ T cell isolation kit. Ficoll-Paque Plus gradient centrifugation was used to isolate PBMCs from whole blood, and the isolated PBMCs were then either used fresh or cryopreserved at -140C. Each culture condition was generally run in triplicate wells.

Paper-wide results and their limitations: Of the vaccine-specific clones found in convalescent patients, nearly all (304 of 307) were mono-reactive for SARS-CoV-2 spike instead of being cross-reactive with common cold coronaviruses. Among convalescent patients, a median roughly 90% of the SARS-CoV-2-reactive clones seen after vaccination appeared only after vaccination, which suggests priming specific to the vaccine. The median count of SARS-CoV-2-reactive clonotypes went up from around 20 after infection to about 41 after vaccination, although the change was not significant. The study included relatively few convalescent patients and did not analyze early timepoints after natural infection.

Sequencing used CD4+ T cells from blood, cultured in vitro. This chain joins TRBV7-9 to TRBJ2-3; a tentative D match to TRBD2 spans 5 bases. The receptor comes from a human donor who had recovered from COVID-19. This receptor carries the CDR3 CASSRRDPDTQYF. The nucleotide sequence is given as TGTGCCAGCAGCCGCCGGGATCCCGATACGCAGTATTTT.